This T cell receptor (beta chain) originates from a study of T cell responses to AZD1222 COVID-19 vaccine (dated by TCRdb to the early 2020s). In the study overall: AZD1222 recipients whose second dose came at about 4 weeks and those whose second dose came at about 12 weeks were combined into one group, since spike-specific TCR depth and breadth did not differ between the two schedules. A total of around 240 trial participants underwent TCR sequencing, of whom about 210 had received two doses of AZD1222 and roughly 26 had received two doses of the MenACWY control vaccine. Trial participants were enrolled by age into 18-55, 56-69 and 70-plus year subgroups, with roughly 160, 29 and 62 TCR-sequenced participants respectively. Broader findings and caveats from the paper: Epitopes outside the regions mutated in the B.1.351 and B.1.1.7 variants were reportedly recognized by nearly half of the unique spike-specific TCRs. Most participants were white British and females outnumbered males, and the authors suggested that clonal diversity may have been underestimated. The 56-69-year group was small, and its depth increase did not reach significance, likely because of low power. Because no samples from the day 14 peak response were available, repertoires could be characterized only after the peak T cell response. Only five to seven AZD1222 recipients were SARS-CoV-2 seropositive at baseline, limiting conclusions about previously exposed vaccinees. Vaccine-associated CD4 TCRs spanned the whole spike protein, with dominant responses in regions 160-218 and 743-854. After two AZD1222 doses, both the breadth and the depth of spike-specific TCRs were significantly higher than at day 0 and than in MenACWY recipients.

Interpreted using the paper, the time point label stands for: baseline before first vaccination. Vaccinee samples came from UK trials COV001 and COV002, including a single-blind randomized controlled phase 2/3 trial of AZD1222 (ChAdOx1 nCoV-19) in healthy adults. For TCRbeta chain sequencing, PBMC samples were collected from trial participants at day 0 and at day 28 after the second dose. The CDR3 regions of human TCRbeta chains were analyzed by immunosequencing. The study's processing was this. Repertoire TCRs were matched against a reference library of SARS-CoV-2-specific TCRs generated with the MIRA antigen-specificity platform. Breadth meant the fraction of unique TCRs that were SARS-CoV-2-associated, whereas depth meant the fraction of total T cells that were SARS-CoV-2-associated. Using the MIRA data, each spike-specific TCR was mapped to the spike region that the TCR reacts to and placed in a CD4 or CD8 class. Log10-transformed breadth and depth values were compared by one-way ANOVA with Sidak's multiple comparisons tests. TCRdb stores this immuneACCESS table with in-frame sequences only. Part of the clones is absent; in the studies checked, under half of the shortfall reflects unresolved V genes, and no reason is known for the rest. V, J and clone size were drawn from that table, and D and trimming were deduced from the DNA. Present in this sample are roughly 120,000 clones, about 88% of which were seen just once. 4% to 4.5% of the sample goes to the ten largest clones.

From its cysteine to its phenylalanine, the CDR3 spans 13 amino acids. The sequence is cut down to CDR3 DNA, 39 bases in frame from base 1. The germline V gene encodes CDR1 SGHTA and CDR2 FQGTGA. V loses 1 base, J loses 7 bases, and the germline ends lie 8 bases apart. Turning to this clone: Its antigen is not yet known. Base-call qualities are not available, and no considerably larger clone is one nucleotide away.

Recombination joined TRBV7-3 with TRBJ2-1; confidence is insufficient to name the D gene. The origin of this receptor is an adult in good health. Sequenced here: peripheral blood, sampled on day 0 of AZD1222 vaccination. The DNA sequence is as follows: TGTGCCAGCAGCTTAAAGGGTTCAAATGAGCAGTTCTTC. It translates as CASSLKGSNEQFF.